The entry below gives a single T cell receptor beta chain sequence along with its context. The sample comes from a study of blood T cell repertoires in COVID-19. Study as a whole: Donors in the United States, Italy and Spain gave samples during acute or convalescent COVID-19. Sample material is recorded as cDNA or gDNA derived from T cells, B-cell-depleted T cells, or PBMCs.

Authors' methods: Reference gene primer amplification in the assay estimated nucleated cell counts. Sequenced by immunoSEQ multiplex PCR; TCRdb stores in-frame clones only, minus some. The V and J calls and clone size were taken over from that table, and D and trimming were inferred from the DNA. The table has 120,000 or so clones, around 87% seen once. The length of the CDR3 is 18 residues. The V gene's germline CDR1 is SGHRS and CDR2 YFSETQ. V was trimmed by 0 bases and J by 2 bases, leaving 18 bases between them. The V call is TRBV5-1, the J call TRBJ2-1, with D possibly TRBD1 on 5 matching bases. The clonotype was recovered from a woman aged 55-69 years with acute or convalescent COVID-19. Sequenced input: peripheral blood. CDR3 sequence (DNA): TGCGCCAGCAGCTTGGCCACTCTCCAGGGTGGGCCCTACAATGAGCAGTTCTTC. It is translated as CASSLATLQGGPYNEQFF.